This is a list of T cell receptor beta chains from one sample in a study of T cell responses to AZD1222 COVID-19 vaccine. TCRdb keeps only in-frame clones here, not all; method: immunoSEQ multiplex PCR. The sample yields over 110,000 clones, around 93% seen once. The material was peripheral blood, obtained on day 0 of AZD1222 vaccination. The source of these receptors is an adult in good health. Each CDR3 is given with its conserved first and last residue. D genes are given only for firm matches. The size of a clone is reported for some rows only, either as once, few or many, or as a class for expanded clones.

J,size,V,D,CDR3,DNA
TRBJ2-3,NA,TRBV5-4,TRBD2,CASSRDTFSGGTDTQYF,TGTGCCAGCAGCCGGGACACCTTTAGCGGGGGAACAGATACGCAGTATTTT
TRBJ1-2,NA,TRBV4-1,TRBD1,CASSQDTGVYGYTF,TGCGCCAGCAGCCAAGATACAGGGGTTTATGGCTACACCTTC
TRBJ2-2,NA,TRBV18,NA,CASSPPKATDLNTGELFF,TGTGCCAGCTCACCACCGAAAGCCACGGACCTGAACACCGGGGAGCTGTTTTTT
TRBJ2-4,NA,TRBV3-1/TRBV3-2,NA,CASSQGTQEILAKNIQYF,TGTGCCAGCAGCCAAGGAACGCAGGAGATTTTAGCCAAAAACATTCAGTACTTC
TRBJ1-1,NA,TRBV6-2/TRBV6-3,NA,CASSYTTGNTEAFF,TGTGCCAGCAGTTACACGACAGGGAACACTGAAGCTTTCTTT
TRBJ1-1,NA,TRBV6-5,NA,CASRRTVNEAFF,TGTGCCAGCAGACGGACCGTTAATGAAGCTTTCTTT
TRBJ1-1,NA,TRBV15,NA,CASSPQVARTEAFF,TGTGCCAGTAGCCCGCAGGTCGCTCGGACTGAAGCTTTCTTT
TRBJ1-4,NA,TRBV10-3,NA,CAISVGMTTNEKLFF,TGTGCCATCAGTGTGGGGATGACAACTAATGAAAAACTGTTTTTT
TRBJ2-7,NA,TRBV25-1,NA,CASSEYGDEQYF,TGTGCCAGCAGTGAATATGGGGACGAGCAGTACTTC
TRBJ1-2,NA,TRBV28,NA,CASSWGQAYGYTF,TGTGCCAGCAGTTGGGGACAAGCCTATGGCTACACCTTC
TRBJ1-4,NA,TRBV7-9,TRBD1,CASSSGQGSTNEKLFF,TGTGCCAGCAGCTCCGGACAGGGTTCAACTAATGAAAAACTGTTTTTT
TRBJ2-3,NA,TRBV4-3,NA,CASSQDGGVWTDTQYF,TGCGCCAGCAGCCAAGATGGCGGGGTGTGGACAGATACGCAGTATTTT
TRBJ2-3,NA,TRBV6-1,NA,CASSDGRPRPDTQYF,TGTGCCAGCAGTGATGGGAGGCCCAGGCCAGATACGCAGTATTTT
TRBJ1-2,NA,TRBV2,NA,CASTSGVVGYTF,TGTGCCAGCACCTCAGGGGTGGTTGGCTACACCTTC
TRBJ1-6,NA,TRBV7-8,NA,CASRKGRVNSPLHF,TGTGCCAGCAGGAAAGGCAGGGTGAATTCACCCCTCCACTTT
TRBJ2-7,NA,TRBV6-5,NA,CASSYTGKGLSEQYF,TGTGCCAGCAGTTACACAGGTAAAGGGTTGAGCGAGCAGTACTTC
TRBJ2-5,NA,TRBV6-2/TRBV6-3,NA,CASSTEKKSQYF,TGTGCCAGCAGCACGGAGAAAAAATCCCAGTACTTC
TRBJ1-2,NA,TRBV11-3,NA,CASSLNRLGSGLRDYGYTF,TGTGCCAGCAGCTTAAATCGCCTTGGGTCAGGACTGCGAGATTATGGCTACACCTTC
TRBJ1-1,NA,TRBV6-5,NA,CASAADGSEAFF,TGTGCCAGCGCGGCGGACGGTTCTGAAGCTTTCTTT
TRBJ1-1,once,TRBV6-2/TRBV6-3,NA,CASSLPRVGVLNTEAFF,TGTGCCAGCAGTCTCCCGCGGGTTGGCGTATTGAACACTGAAGCTTTCTTT
TRBJ2-1,NA,TRBV4-1,TRBD2,CASSQDRSSGGSYNEQFF,TGCGCCAGCAGCCAAGATCGGAGTAGCGGGGGTTCCTACAATGAGCAGTTCTTC
TRBJ1-2,NA,TRBV27,NA,CASSLAAGNYGYTF,TGTGCCAGCAGTTTAGCCGCCGGGAACTATGGCTACACCTTC
TRBJ2-6,NA,TRBV9,NA,CASSVRDGVFSGANVLTF,TGTGCCAGCAGCGTCCGGGACGGAGTTTTCTCTGGGGCCAACGTCCTGACTTTC
TRBJ1-3,NA,TRBV5-4,TRBD1,CASSLEGGGGNTIYF,TGTGCCAGCAGCTTGGAAGGGGGCGGAGGAAACACCATATATTTT
TRBJ2-3,few,TRBV7-2,NA,CASSLAGTVTDTQYF,TGTGCCAGCAGCTTAGCCGGGACTGTCACAGATACGCAGTATTTT
TRBJ1-5,once,TRBV19,NA,CASSIGQGGGQPQHF,TGTGCCAGTAGTATAGGGCAGGGAGGGGGTCAGCCCCAGCATTTT
TRBJ1-2,few,TRBV29-1,TRBD1,CSVNTLDRAARGYTF,TGCAGCGTTAACACATTGGACAGGGCCGCCCGGGGCTACACCTTC
TRBJ2-5,NA,TRBV5-4,TRBD2,CASSSRTSGVPRETQYF,TGTGCCAGCAGCTCAAGGACTAGCGGGGTACCCCGGGAGACCCAGTACTTC
TRBJ2-3,NA,TRBV9,TRBD1,CASSSSVGTGGIDTQYF,TGTGCCAGCAGTAGTAGTGTGGGGACAGGGGGCATAGATACGCAGTATTTT
TRBJ2-7,NA,TRBV7-2,TRBD2,CASSLSSGGFSYEQYF,TGTGCCAGCAGCTTAAGTAGCGGGGGGTTCTCCTACGAGCAGTACTTC
TRBJ1-1,few,TRBV5-1,NA,CASSLDGVTEAFF,TGCGCCAGCAGCTTGGATGGGGTCACTGAAGCTTTCTTT
TRBJ2-5,NA,TRBV7-6,NA,CASSPAMSNQETQYF,TGTGCCAGCAGCCCCGCGATGTCGAACCAAGAGACCCAGTACTTC
TRBJ1-2,NA,TRBV7-9,NA,CASSLGGGGYTF,TGTGCCAGCAGCCTCGGAGGAGGTGGCTACACCTTC
TRBJ2-7,NA,TRBV7-9,NA,CASSLYGGNEQYF,TGTGCCAGCAGCTTATACGGAGGGAACGAGCAGTACTTC
TRBJ1-5,NA,TRBV12-3/TRBV12-4,TRBD1,CASSGQGHQPQHF,TGTGCCAGCAGCGGACAGGGCCATCAGCCCCAGCATTTT
TRBJ2-1,NA,TRBV30,TRBD2,CAWSWVAGVHNEQFF,TGTGCCTGGAGTTGGGTAGCGGGGGTACACAATGAGCAGTTCTTC
TRBJ1-4,NA,TRBV29-1,NA,CSVAVGGANNEKLFF,TGCAGCGTTGCGGTCGGGGGCGCAAATAATGAAAAACTGTTTTTT
TRBJ2-7,NA,TRBV7-6,TRBD1,CASSVSGTGVSYEQYF,TGTGCCAGCAGCGTCTCCGGGACAGGGGTGTCCTACGAGCAGTACTTC
TRBJ1-5,NA,TRBV27,NA,CASSSRGSNQPQHF,TGTGCCAGCAGTTCCAGGGGTAGCAATCAGCCCCAGCATTTT
TRBJ2-1,NA,TRBV10-3,TRBD1,CAIKDLGTGLSEQFF,TGTGCCATCAAGGACCTCGGGACAGGGCTTAGTGAGCAGTTCTTC
TRBJ1-1,NA,TRBV7-9,TRBD1,CASSLPGQTMNTEAFF,TGTGCCAGCAGCCTACCGGGACAGACAATGAACACTGAAGCTTTCTTT
TRBJ2-7,NA,TRBV7-9,NA,CASSKPGVTSYEQYF,TGTGCCAGCAGCAAACCAGGGGTCACATCCTACGAGCAGTACTTC
TRBJ2-5,NA,TRBV7-9,NA,CASSEQGGETQYF,TGTGCCAGCAGCGAACAGGGTGGGGAGACCCAGTACTTC
TRBJ2-7,NA,TRBV5-1,NA,CASSLAPSPAEQYF,TGCGCCAGCAGCTTGGCACCCTCTCCCGCCGAGCAGTACTTC
TRBJ2-1,NA,TRBV2,TRBD1,CASSEQGAEHNEQFF,TGTGCCAGCAGTGAACAGGGGGCCGAACACAATGAGCAGTTCTTC
TRBJ1-2,NA,TRBV6-2/TRBV6-3,NA,CASSYGGSGIRGYTF,TGTGCCAGCAGTTACGGTGGGTCCGGGATTCGTGGCTACACCTTC
TRBJ1-2,few,TRBV3-1/TRBV3-2,NA,CASSQKTGGGIYGYTF,TGTGCCAGCAGCCAAAAGACAGGAGGAGGGATCTATGGCTACACCTTC
TRBJ1-1,NA,TRBV4-3,NA,CASSLGEAGGTEAFF,TGCGCCAGCAGCCTAGGAGAGGCCGGAGGGACTGAAGCTTTCTTT
TRBJ1-6,NA,TRBV18,NA,CASSPTDDNSPLHF,TGTGCCAGCTCACCTACGGACGACAATTCACCCCTCCACTTT
TRBJ1-6,NA,TRBV7-8,NA,CASSTTGSGNSPLHF,TGTGCCAGCAGCACAACAGGGTCGGGAAATTCACCCCTCCACTTT
TRBJ1-1,NA,TRBV4-3,NA,CASSQDRENTEAFF,TGCGCCAGCAGCCAAGATAGGGAGAACACTGAAGCTTTCTTT
TRBJ1-1,NA,TRBV12-3/TRBV12-4,NA,CASKAGGTEAFF,TGTGCCAGCAAGGCGGGAGGAACTGAAGCTTTCTTT
TRBJ1-2,NA,TRBV3-1/TRBV3-2,TRBD1,CASSQKGRGGGEGYTF,TGTGCCAGCAGCCAAAAGGGGAGAGGGGGCGGAGAAGGCTACACCTTC
TRBJ2-7,NA,TRBV5-5,NA,CASSPRREYYEQYF,TGTGCCAGCAGCCCGCGGCGGGAATACTACGAGCAGTACTTC
TRBJ1-1,NA,TRBV27,TRBD1,CAAREQGATTEAFF,TGTGCCGCCCGCGAACAGGGGGCTACCACTGAAGCTTTCTTT
TRBJ2-7,once,TRBV3-1/TRBV3-2,TRBD1,CASSQDRDRGDEQYF,TGTGCCAGCAGCCAAGATCGGGACAGAGGCGACGAGCAGTACTTC